Each of the 32 T cell receptor beta chains below was sequenced from the same sample in a study of blood T cell repertoires in COVID-19. Here immunoSEQ multiplex PCR was the method, and the copy in TCRdb shows in-frame clones only, minus some. This table has some 130,000 clones, roughly 91% appearing once. The sample was peripheral blood. The source is a man aged 55 to 70 with COVID-19, enrolled during active disease.

This chain connects TRBV30 to TRBJ1-2; TRBD1 might be the D (6 bases). The V end lost 3 bases, the J end lost 4 bases, and 9 bases lay between the germline ends. Germline CDR1 reads GTSNPN; CDR2 reads SVGIG (reference sequence). The CDR3 spans 12 residues. This chain's CDR3 is CAWSLDSYGYTF. The CDR3 bases are TGTGCCTGGAGCCTGGACAGCTATGGCTACACCTTC. The whole variable domain, remainder taken from reference TRBV30 and TRBJ1-2, is SQTIHQWPATLVQPVGSPLSLECTVEGTSNPNLYWYRQAAGRGLQLLFYSVGIGQISSEVPQNLSASRPQDRQFILSSKKLLLSDSGFYLCAWSLDSYGYTFGSGTRLTVV.

The gene calls are TRBV28 and TRBJ2-3, with 10 bases lining up with TRBD1. The CDR3 is 18 residues long. J lost 2 bases, V lost 6 bases, and 14 bases had no gene match. Looked up from germline, CDR1 is MDHEN and CDR2 is SYDVKM. The CDR3: CASRPIITGQGITDTQYF. As DNA, the CDR3 is TGTGCCAGCAGACCTATAATAACGGGACAGGGGATCACAGATACGCAGTATTTT.

This clone has only one observation. The V gene is TRBV28, the J gene TRBJ1-1; the match to TRBD1 covers 7 bases. The CDR3 spans 15 residues. Germline V CDR1 and CDR2: MDHEN, SYDVKM. V lost 5 bases to trimming and J lost 0 bases; unmatched junction nucleotides: 6. The CDR3 loop is CASSPRGTVNTEAFF. The DNA for the CDR3 is TGTGCCAGCAGTCCCCGTGGGACAGTGAACACTGAAGCTTTCTTT.

This sequence joins TRBV3-1 (or the pseudogene TRBV3-2) and TRBJ1-2; D is undetermined. CDR3 length: 15 amino acids. CDR1 and CDR2 from the germline V gene are LGHDT and YNNKEL (reference sequence). Trimming stripped 0 bases from V and 4 bases from J, with 12 bases between. In DNA form, the CDR3 reads TGTGCCAGCAGCCAAGATAGTTTAACCGGCTATGGCTACACCTTC. It yields the protein CASSQDSLTGYGYTF.

The J gene is TRBJ2-7, the V gene TRBV6-5, with TRBD1 matching 7 bases. Per germline, CDR1 MNHEY and CDR2 SVGAGI. The CDR3 sequence is 14 residues long. V lost 5 bases, J lost 7 bases, and 11 bases stayed unmatched. This CDR3 is CASSRPTGTSEQYF. CDR3 DNA: TGTGCCAGCAGTCGCCCGACAGGGACCTCGGAGCAGTACTTC.

The genes are TRBV4-3 and TRBJ2-7; TRBD1 matches 10 bases. Germline loops: CDR1 LGHNA, CDR2 YSLEER. Unmatched junction bases numbered 5, after V lost 3 bases and J lost 3 bases. The CDR3 length is 15 residues. Written as DNA, the CDR3 is TGCGCCAGCAGCCACCACCGGGACAGGGGCTACGAGCAGTACTTC. Amino acid sequence: CASSHHRDRGYEQYF.

The V call is TRBV10-3, the J call TRBJ1-1, with TRBD1 matching over 9 bases. CDR3 length equals 17 residues. After removal of 7 bases from V and 6 bases from J, the junction contained 18 bases not matched to a gene. In germline, CDR1 is ENHRY, CDR2 SYGVKD. In DNA, the CDR3 is TGTGCCATCACCTCAGGACAGGGGATGCCCGGGGTTCCTGAAGCTTTCTTT. Amino acid sequence: CAITSGQGMPGVPEAFF.

This rearrangement joins TRBV12-3 or TRBV12-4 to TRBJ2-2; the D gene is possibly TRBD2 (5 bases). The CDR3 has 12 residues. V shed 6 bases and J shed 6 bases, with 8 bases lying between them. In DNA form, the CDR3 reads TGTGCCAGCAGACTAGTCTCCGGGGAGCTGTTTTTT. Its protein product is CASRLVSGELFF.

This clone has a single count. The chain couples TRBV10-3 to TRBJ2-3; TRBD2 aligns across 8 bases. V gave up 4 bases and J gave up 1 base; unmatched junction bases: 4. This CDR3 has 15 residues. Germline CDR1 reads ENHRY; CDR2 reads SYGVKD. CDR3 sequence (DNA): TGTGCCATCAGTGTCGGGCGGGGGGGCACAGATACGCAGTATTTT. Its protein product is CAISVGRGGTDTQYF.

This chain uses TRBV4-1 with TRBJ1-2, with 9 bases identical to TRBD1. Unmatched junction bases numbered 8, after V lost 8 bases and J lost 4 bases. There are 14 residues in the CDR3. Germline V gene sequence: CDR1 MGHRA, CDR2 YSYEKL. This CDR3 reads CASAVQGASYGYTF. The CDR3 coding sequence is TGCGCCAGCGCAGTACAGGGGGCGAGCTATGGCTACACCTTC.

The rearrangement links TRBV10-3 to TRBJ1-1, with D possibly being TRBD1 (5 bases). V dropped 10 bases and J dropped 4 bases, with 16 bases sitting between them. Germline CDR1 ENHRY, CDR2 SYGVKD. The CDR3 has 13 amino acids. The DNA of the CDR3 is TGTGCCACGGGCGGGGACGTAAGCACTGAAGCTTTCTTT. Its translation: CATGGDVSTEAFF.

V gene TRBV9 combines with J gene TRBJ2-1, with 7 bases lining up with TRBD1. Germline trimming cut 3 bases from V and 3 bases from J; bases unmatched to any gene: 6. The CDR3 sequence is 15 residues long. CDR1 SGDLS and CDR2 YYNGEE come from the germline V gene. The CDR3 loop is CASSGRDRLYNEQFF. CDR3 DNA sequence: TGTGCCAGCAGCGGCCGGGACAGACTCTACAATGAGCAGTTCTTC.

The chain combines TRBV5-1 with TRBJ2-1; no clear D gene. This CDR3 has 14 residues. The V gene lost 0 bases and the J gene lost 5 bases, with 9 bases spanning the gap. Germline-derived CDR1 and CDR2 are SGHRS and YFSETQ. CDR3 nucleotide sequence: TGCGCCAGCAGCTTGGGTACAGCAAACAATGAGCAGTTCTTC. Amino acids: CASSLGTANNEQFF.

The chain couples TRBV4-3 to TRBJ1-1; D might be TRBD1 (5 bases). This CDR3 is 15 amino acids long. V gave up 1 base and J gave up 4 bases, with 13 bases separating them. CDR1 is LGHNA and CDR2 is YSLEER in the germline V gene. The CDR3 reads CASSQVVGGGTEAFF. The DNA for the CDR3 is TGCGCCAGCAGCCAAGTTGTGGGGGGAGGCACTGAAGCTTTCTTT.

V and J are TRBV6-5 and TRBJ1-6; TRBD1 matches 7 bases. The CDR3 loop spans 14 amino acids. The junction had 6 bases not matched to a gene; V was cut back by 6 bases and J by 7 bases. Germline CDR1 reads MNHEY; CDR2 reads SVGAGI. CDR3 bases: TGTGCCAGCAGCCAGGGGGGTAGAAATTCACCCCTCCACTTT. Amino acids: CASSQGGRNSPLHF.

This clone was detected only once. The sample carries other DNA sequences with the same CDR3. The chain recombines TRBV29-1 with TRBJ2-1, with D unresolved. Germline CDR1 reads SQVTM; CDR2 reads ANQGSEA. This CDR3 comprises 11 residues. Deletions cut 2 bases from V and 4 bases from J, with 3 bases between. The CDR3 region has the DNA TGCAGCGTTGAACCGTACAATGAGCAGTTCTTC. This sequence encodes CSVEPYNEQFF.

This chain joins TRBV7-3 and TRBJ2-2; maybe TRBD2 (7 bases). The CDR3 spans 18 residues. The germline V and J ends were trimmed by 5 bases and 1 base, with 20 bases remaining between them. Germline V gene data show CDR1 as SGHTA and CDR2 as FQGTGA. The CDR3 loop reads CASSTHSWGGRNTGELFF. DNA of the CDR3: TGTGCCAGCAGCACCCACTCGTGGGGGGGGCGGAACACCGGGGAGCTGTTTTTT. The full variable domain, its missing parts supplied by reference TRBV7-3 and TRBJ2-2, is GAGVSQTPSNKVTEKGKYVELRCDPISGHTALYWYRQSLGQGPEFLIYFQGTGAADDSGLPNDRFFAVRPEGSVSTLKIQRTERGDSAVYLCASSTHSWGGRNTGELFFGEGSRLTVL.

The V and J genes are TRBV19 and TRBJ1-4; no firm D call. The germline gives CDR1 LNHDA, CDR2 SQIVND (reference sequence). V was shortened by 5 bases and J by 0 bases, with 10 bases between the two germline ends. The CDR3 has 15 residues. Written as DNA, the CDR3 is TGTGCCAGTAGTGTCTACAGTGCAACTAATGAAAAACTGTTTTTT. It specifies CASSVYSATNEKLFF.

On this clone itself: This CDR3 is also generated by other DNA sequences in the sample. The chain combines TRBV5-4 with TRBJ1-3, with D perhaps matching TRBD1 (5 bases). V lost 0 bases and J lost 1, with 8 bases in between. The CDR3 runs to 15 residues. The germline V gene has CDR1 SGHNT and CDR2 YYREEE (reference sequence). CDR3 bases: TGTGCCAGCAGCTTGGCCGGGGGTTCTGGAAACACCATATATTTT. This codes for CASSLAGGSGNTIYF. Full variable domain (rest looked up from reference TRBV5-4 and TRBJ1-3): ETGVTQSPTHLIKTRGQQVTLRCSSQSGHNTVSWYQQALGQGPQFIFQYYREEENGRGNFPPRFSGLQFPNYSSELNVNALELDDSALYLCASSLAGGSGNTIYFGEGSWLTVV.

This chain connects TRBV4-1 to TRBJ1-2, with TRBD1 matching 9 bases. The ends lost 2 bases at V and 7 bases at J; junction bases unmatched: 11. The CDR3 loop spans 16 amino acids. In germline, CDR1 is MGHRA, CDR2 YSYEKL. CDR3: CASSQPSFGQGLGYTF. Written as DNA, the CDR3 is TGCGCCAGCAGCCAACCTTCCTTTGGACAGGGGCTTGGCTACACCTTC.

V usage is TRBV5-1 and J usage is TRBJ1-2; 7 nucleotides match TRBD1. The germline CDR1 and CDR2 sequences are SGHRS and YFSETQ. The junction had 6 bases not matched to a gene; V was cut back by 0 bases and J by 7 bases. The CDR3 extends over 14 amino acids. CDR3 in DNA: TGCGCCAGCAGCTTGGCCTTAAGGGGGCTTGGCTACACCTTC. Translation: CASSLALRGLGYTF.

The genes are TRBV30 and TRBJ2-7, with a possible D match to TRBD1 (6 bases). Germline values: CDR1 GTSNPN, CDR2 SVGIG (reference sequence). V was trimmed by 1 base and J by 3 bases, leaving 13 bases between them. The CDR3 is 14 residues long. This CDR3 is CAWSAETGNYEQYF. The DNA of the CDR3 is TGTGCCTGGAGTGCAGAGACAGGAAACTACGAGCAGTACTTC.

The rearrangement joins TRBV19 to TRBJ2-1; a weak D match, TRBD1 (5 bases). V lost 6 bases and J 10 bases, leaving 13 bases between the germline ends. The CDR3 loop spans 12 amino acids. CDR1 LNHDA and CDR2 SQIVND come from the germline V gene (reference sequence). The CDR3 DNA sequence: TGTGCCAGTAGCAGATCAGGGTGGGAGCAGTTCTTC. Translated, it gives CASSRSGWEQFF.

This clone was observed a handful of times. The genes are TRBV11-3 and TRBJ2-5; D possibly corresponds to TRBD1 (5 bases). V was clipped by 2 bases and J by 1 base, with 11 bases between them. The germline V gene has CDR1 SGHNT and CDR2 YENEEA. This CDR3 has 15 amino acids. The chain's CDR3 is CASSLRATGQETQYF. The CDR3 DNA follows: TGTGCCAGCAGCTTAAGGGCTACAGGCCAAGAGACCCAGTACTTC.

The chain links TRBV30 to TRBJ1-4, with D unresolved. CDR1 is GTSNPN, CDR2 SVGIG, per germline (reference sequence). The CDR3 runs 11 residues. V dropped 0 bases and J dropped 7 bases, with 3 bases sitting between them. CDR3 bases: TGTGCCTGGAGTGTACTTGAAAAACTGTTTTTT. As protein: CAWSVLEKLFF.

V gene TRBV6-5 combines with J gene TRBJ2-7; D is possibly TRBD1 (6 bases). Germline CDR1 is MNHEY and CDR2 is SVGAGI. This CDR3 region has 14 residues. V was shortened by 6 bases and J by 2 bases, with 14 bases between the two germline ends. CDR3 coding DNA: TGTGCCAGCAGCGAGCTTGGGGACACCTACGAGCAGTACTTC. As protein: CASSELGDTYEQYF.

This chain uses TRBV6-5 with TRBJ1-1, with 11 bases that match TRBD1. This CDR3 has 15 residues. Germline lookup yields CDR1 MNHEY and CDR2 SVGAGI. Germline trimming cut 7 bases from V and 10 bases from J; bases unmatched to any gene: 14. The CDR3 sequence is CASNGFGQGALGAFF. The CDR3 DNA is TGTGCCAGCAATGGATTTGGACAGGGGGCCTTAGGAGCTTTCTTT.

This clone has just one count. The chain couples TRBV4-3 to TRBJ2-3; TRBD2 might be the D (6 bases). This CDR3 has 20 amino acids. With 0 bases removed from V and 3 bases from J, the gap between germline ends came to 25 bases. Germline V lookup: CDR1 LGHNA, CDR2 YSLEER. This CDR3 reads CASSQDSGFWQAGGTDTQYF. The DNA of the CDR3 is TGCGCCAGCAGCCAAGATAGCGGCTTTTGGCAGGCTGGTGGAACAGATACGCAGTATTTT.

This clone was counted between two and nine times. V gene TRBV2 combines with J gene TRBJ2-7, with 12 bases matching TRBD2. This CDR3 is built from 15 residues. The V gene's germline CDR1 is SNHLY and CDR2 FYNNEI. V gave up 6 bases and J gave up 7 bases; unmatched junction bases: 10. CDR3 region: CASRAWTSGETEQYF. The DNA of the CDR3 is TGTGCCAGCAGAGCATGGACTAGCGGGGAAACGGAGCAGTACTTC. Full variable domain (rest looked up from reference TRBV2 and TRBJ2-7): EPEVTQTPSHQVTQMGQEVILRCVPISNHLYFYWYRQILGQKVEFLVSFYNNEISEKSEIFDDQFSVERPDGSNFTLKIRSTKLEDSAMYFCASRAWTSGETEQYFGPGTRLTVT.

The chain carries TRBV25-1 and TRBJ1-4, with a tentative D call TRBD1 (6 bases). Deletions cut 3 bases from V and 8 bases from J, with 10 bases between. The CDR3 is 13 amino acids. The germline V gene has CDR1 MGHDK and CDR2 SYGVNS. The CDR3 bases are TGTGCCAGCAGTGAGGGGGCGCAAGAAAAACTGTTTTTT. Encoded protein: CASSEGAQEKLFF.

As regards this clone: An end of the junction does not agree with germline; a read error may underlie this. The rearrangement links TRBV7-7 to TRBJ1-6, with 8 nucleotides matching TRBD1. Germline V gene sequence: CDR1 SSHAT, CDR2 FNYEAQ (reference sequence). CDR3 length: 13 residues. This chain's CDR3 is CASSPGGDSPLHF. CDR3 DNA sequence: TGTGCTAGCAGCCCAGGGGGCGATTCACCCCTCCACTTT.

The chain carries TRBV10-3 and TRBJ2-5; 11 bases are a match to TRBD1. V dropped 6 bases and J dropped 1; count of bases not matched to a gene: 4. The CDR3 extends over 15 amino acids. Germline CDR1 reads ENHRY; CDR2 reads SYGVKD. In DNA, the CDR3 is TGTGCCATCAGGGGGACAGGGGGAGGCCAAGAGACCCAGTACTTC. This encodes CAIRGTGGGQETQYF.